What follows are 25 T cell receptor beta chains derived from one specimen sequenced in a study of T cells in Graves' hyperthyroidism and ophthalmopathy. From RNA transcripts, TCR beta CDR3 regions were amplified. The HTBI primer set was used in a first-round RT-PCR of the TCR CDR3. TCRdb re-derived calls from the multiplex PCR reads in MiXCR, one entry per CDR3 protein. Here the sample spans roughly 500,000 distinct CDR3 sequences, approximately 23% being singletons. Material for sequencing was blood. The receptors originated from a woman in her 70s with Graves' ophthalmopathy.

This chain connects TRBV3-1 to TRBJ2-7; D remains ambiguous. Trimming left V 4 bases short and J 7 bases short, with 14 bases between. The germline CDR1 and CDR2 sequences are LGHDT and YNNKEL (reference sequence). The CDR3 runs 13 residues. In DNA, the CDR3 is TGTGCCAGCAGCCCCCTTAGCCGGAAAGAGCAGTACTTC. This encodes CASSPLSRKEQYF.

CDR3 DNA sequence: TGCAGTGCTAGCACTAGCGGGATCACCTACAATGAGCAGTTCTTC. Its translation: CSASTSGITYNEQFF. The rearrangement uses TRBV20-1 and TRBJ2-1; 10 positions match TRBD2. This CDR3 has 15 residues. Germline CDR1 DFQATT, CDR2 SNEGSKA (reference sequence). After removal of 3 bases from V and 2 bases from J, the junction contained 4 bases not matched to a gene.

The chain joins TRBV7-2 to TRBJ1-2; tentatively, D is TRBD1 (5 bases). The CDR3 has 16 residues. The germline V and J ends were trimmed by 1 base and 1 base, with 13 bases remaining between them. The germline gives CDR1 SGHTA, CDR2 FQGNSA. The CDR3: CASSLGEGRSNYGYTF. The CDR3 DNA is TGTGCCAGCAGCTTAGGGGAGGGGAGGAGTAACTATGGCTACACCTTC.

The chain is built from TRBV24-1 and TRBJ2-1; TRBD1 matches at 11 bases. The CDR3 consists of 15 residues. The V and J ends lost 7 bases and 7 bases, in that order; junction bases with no gene match: 8. CDR1 is KGHDR, CDR2 SFDVKD, per germline. The DNA of the CDR3 is TGTGCCACCAGGGGGGACAGGGGGGAGATTAATGAGCAGTTCTTC. Amino acids: CATRGDRGEINEQFF.

The V call is TRBV19, the J call TRBJ1-2, with a possible D match to TRBD1 (6 bases). CDR3 length: 16 amino acids. Germline CDR1 is LNHDA and CDR2 is SQIVND (reference sequence). With 7 bases removed from V and 6 bases from J, the gap between germline ends came to 24 bases. The CDR3: CASTDRRQDPNHGYTF. CDR3 bases: TGTGCCAGTACCGACCGAAGACAGGACCCCAACCATGGCTACACCTTC.

This clonotype appeared once. The chain is built from TRBV29-1 and TRBJ1-4, with 7 bases that match TRBD1. V gave up 3 bases and J gave up 5 bases; unmatched junction bases: 6. Germline V lookup: CDR1 SQVTM, CDR2 ANQGSEA. CDR3 length: 14 residues. The CDR3 sequence: CSVDPGTENEKLFF. Written as DNA, the CDR3 is TGCAGCGTTGACCCCGGGACAGAAAATGAAAAACTGTTTTTT.

This clonotype appeared many times. The V and J genes are TRBV3-1 and TRBJ1-1, with 8 bases identical to TRBD1. Germline loops: CDR1 LGHDT, CDR2 YNNKEL (reference sequence). Trimming took 4 bases from V and 4 from J; bases not matched to a gene: 2. This CDR3 contains 13 residues. The CDR3, as DNA: TGTGCCAGCAGCCGTACAGGGGGCACTGAAGCTTTCTTT. Protein: CASSRTGGTEAFF.

Ten or more counts support this clonotype. This sequence joins TRBV24-1 and TRBJ2-5; 9 bases align to TRBD2. V shed 4 bases, J shed 6 bases, and the junction held 5 bases outside the gene matches. CDR1 is KGHDR, CDR2 SFDVKD, per germline. CDR3 length: 14 residues. DNA of the CDR3: TGTGCCACCAGTGACCCTAGCGGGACCAAGACCCAGTACTTC. It is translated as CATSDPSGTKTQYF.

The chain couples TRBV6-1 to TRBJ1-4; the D is unclear. The germline V and J ends were trimmed by 6 bases and 2 bases, with 10 bases remaining between them. The CDR3 is made up of 14 amino acids. CDR1 is MNHNS and CDR2 is SASEGT in the germline V gene. CDR3 sequence (DNA): TGTGCCAGCAGGGAGACACGCACTAATGAAAAACTGTTTTTT. Protein product: CASRETRTNEKLFF.

This clonotype was seen more than once but under ten times. V gene TRBV12-3 or TRBV12-4 combines with J gene TRBJ2-1; 9 bases align to TRBD1. The trim removed 6 bases at V and 6 bases at J, leaving 6 bases unmatched. CDR3 length equals 14 residues. The DNA for the CDR3 is TGTGCCAGCAGGGCGGGACAGGGCAGCAATGAGCAGTTCTTC. It yields the protein CASRAGQGSNEQFF.

This clonotype was found a few times. The rearrangement links TRBV12-3 or TRBV12-4 to TRBJ2-3; D is unclear. V was trimmed by 10 bases and J by 2 bases, leaving 13 bases between them. This CDR3 comprises 13 residues. The CDR3 loop reads CAIGRLDTDTQYF. The CDR3 DNA sequence: TGTGCCATCGGAAGGTTAGACACAGATACGCAGTATTTT.

Turning to this clonotype: A read error is possible here, since a much larger clone lies one base away. The chain has TRBV28 and TRBJ2-1; 7 bases are shared with TRBD2. J lost 4 bases, V lost 8 bases, and 11 bases had no gene match. Germline V CDR1 and CDR2: MDHEN, SYDVKM. The CDR3 length is 15 residues. DNA of the CDR3: TGTGCCAGCGCGAGAAGCGGGAAGGGTTACAATGAGCAGTTCTTC. It encodes CASARSGKGYNEQFF.

The sample holds a few counts of this clonotype. The J gene is TRBJ2-1, the V gene TRBV7-3; TRBD2 agrees at 8 bases. This CDR3 is built from 14 residues. The germline gives CDR1 SGHTA, CDR2 FQGTGA. V shed 5 bases and J 9 bases; nucleotides not matched to a gene: 9. The CDR3: CASSMGLDGSEQFF. In DNA form, the CDR3 reads TGTGCCAGCAGCATGGGACTAGATGGGAGTGAGCAGTTCTTC.

This clonotype was counted a few times. This rearrangement joins TRBV2 to TRBJ2-7; a weak D match, TRBD1 (6 bases). The germline gives CDR1 SNHLY, CDR2 FYNNEI. V gave up 6 bases and J gave up 3 bases, with 18 bases separating them. CDR3 length: 15 residues. The CDR3 loop reads CASSQELQGNYEQYF. CDR3 coding DNA: TGTGCCAGCAGCCAAGAGCTACAGGGTAACTACGAGCAGTACTTC.

This sequence joins TRBV5-1 and TRBJ2-7; D tentatively reads TRBD1 or TRBD2 (5 bases each). The CDR3 has 13 amino acids. V was shortened by 3 bases and J by 7 bases, with 14 bases between the two germline ends. The germline gives CDR1 SGHRS, CDR2 YFSETQ. The CDR3 nucleotides read TGCGCCAGCAGCTCGGGCTTTGGGGGAGAGCAGTACTTC. Translated, it gives CASSSGFGGEQYF.

This rearrangement joins TRBV7-3 to TRBJ2-2, with 8 positions matching TRBD1. The V gene's germline CDR1 is SGHTA and CDR2 FQGTGA. This CDR3 region has 15 residues. Trimming took 5 bases from V and 4 from J; bases not matched to a gene: 6. This chain's CDR3 is CASSSTGGRTGELFF. The CDR3 DNA reads as TGTGCCAGCAGCAGCACAGGGGGTCGCACCGGGGAGCTGTTTTTT.

This clonotype was seen only a few times. The chain combines TRBV6-2 or TRBV6-3 with TRBJ2-3, with D maybe TRBD1 (6 bases). Trimming removed 5 bases at V and 6 bases at J, with 21 bases between. Germline values: CDR1 MNHEY, CDR2 SVGEGT. The CDR3 is 16 amino acids. The CDR3 is CASSPSGGGLEDTQYF. CDR3 bases: TGTGCCAGCAGTCCCTCTGGGGGCGGCCTCGAGGATACGCAGTATTTT.

J is TRBJ1-3 and V is TRBV11-2; D not resolved. This CDR3 region has 16 residues. Germline loops: CDR1 SGHAT, CDR2 FQNNGV. The ends were cut back, 1 base at V and 0 bases at J, with 10 bases in the middle. This CDR3 reads CASSLGTLYSGNTIYF. The CDR3 DNA is TGTGCCAGCAGCTTAGGCACACTTTACTCTGGAAACACCATATATTTT.

The chain is built from TRBV6-1 and TRBJ1-3; D is unclear. The CDR3 contains 13 residues. V lost 2 bases and J 5 bases, leaving 7 bases between the germline ends. Germline V gene data show CDR1 as MNHNS and CDR2 as SASEGT. CDR3 sequence (DNA): TGTGCCAGCAGTGAAACCAATCGAAACACCATATATTTT. Protein: CASSETNRNTIYF.

In this sample, this clonotype turned up a few times. The chain links TRBV20-1 to TRBJ2-2; the D is unclear. Looked up from germline, CDR1 is DFQATT and CDR2 is SNEGSKA (reference sequence). The V and J ends lost 5 bases and 5 bases respectively, with 6 bases between them. The CDR3 extends over 11 amino acids. In DNA form, the CDR3 reads TGCAGTGCTGACAATACCGGGGAGCTGTTTTTT. The encoded protein is CSADNTGELFF.

About this clonotype itself: Sequence at one end of the junction differs from germline and may be a read error. The J gene is TRBJ2-2, the V gene TRBV5-5, with D unresolved. Germline CDR1 and CDR2: SGHKS and YYEKEE (reference sequence). The CDR3 is made up of 13 amino acids. As DNA, the CDR3 is TGCGCCAGCAGCCAAGTCGGCGTCGGGGAGCTGTTTTTT. Protein: CASSQVGVGELFF.

This clonotype was seen a few times. The rearrangement links TRBV12-3 or TRBV12-4 to TRBJ1-6; possibly TRBD1 for D (5 bases). This CDR3 has 14 residues. V lost 2 bases to trimming and J lost 7 bases, with 9 bases between them. CDR3 sequence: CASSLRDLNSPLHF. CDR3 in DNA: TGTGCCAGCAGTTTACGGGACCTGAATTCACCCCTCCACTTT.

This clonotype has more than one count but fewer than ten. This chain connects TRBV6-1 to TRBJ2-7, with TRBD2 identical over 10 bases. CDR3 length equals 13 residues. CDR1 and CDR2 (germline): MNHNS, SASEGT. Trimming removed 7 bases from V and 7 bases from J; junction bases left unmatched: 7. The CDR3 loop reads CASKREGVGEQYF. In DNA form, the CDR3 reads TGTGCCAGCAAGCGGGAGGGGGTTGGGGAGCAGTACTTC.

Regarding this clonotype: A junction boundary mismatches the germline segment, possibly from a read error. The V call is TRBV11-2, the J call TRBJ2-5; D uncertain. This CDR3 is 13 amino acids long. From germline, CDR1 is SGHAT and CDR2 FQNNGV. The CDR3 region has the DNA TGTACCAGCAGCTGGCCAGCACAAGAGACCCAGTACTTC. It specifies CTSSWPAQETQYF.

This clonotype was counted at least ten times. In DNA, the CDR3 is TGTGCCACCTCCCGACAGCGGAACACTGAAGCTTTCTTT. This translates into CATSRQRNTEAFF. The V gene is TRBV28, the J gene TRBJ1-1; perhaps TRBD1 as D (5 bases). V dropped 10 bases and J dropped 1 base, with 13 bases sitting between them. The V gene's germline CDR1 is MDHEN and CDR2 SYDVKM. The CDR3 runs 13 residues.